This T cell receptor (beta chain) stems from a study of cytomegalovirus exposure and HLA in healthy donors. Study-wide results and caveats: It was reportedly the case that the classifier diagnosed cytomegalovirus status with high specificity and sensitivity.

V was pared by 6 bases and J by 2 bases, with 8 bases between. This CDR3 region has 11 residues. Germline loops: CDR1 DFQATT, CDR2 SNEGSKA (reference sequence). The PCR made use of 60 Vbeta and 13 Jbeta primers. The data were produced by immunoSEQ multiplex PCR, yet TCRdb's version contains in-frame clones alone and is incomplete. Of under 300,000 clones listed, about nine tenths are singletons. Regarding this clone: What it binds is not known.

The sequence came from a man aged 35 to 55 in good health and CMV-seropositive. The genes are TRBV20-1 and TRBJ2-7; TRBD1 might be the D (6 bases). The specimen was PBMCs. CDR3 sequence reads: CSAGQPYEQYF. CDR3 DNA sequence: TGCAGTGCAGGACAGCCCTACGAGCAGTACTTC.